This T cell receptor beta chain derives from a study of T cells in Graves' hyperthyroidism and ophthalmopathy. Study-wide results and limits: Blood also held most thyroid clonotypes expanded beyond 0.001.

Concerning this clonotype: The target antigen is unknown.

Used for diagnoses were clinical symptoms, serum thyroxine and TRAb, thyroid ultrasound and orbital computed tomography. RNA transcripts were the template for amplifying TCR beta CDR3 regions. Initially, a first-round RT-PCR of the TCR CDR3 employed the HTBI primer set. MiXCR was run by TCRdb on the multiplex PCR reads, yielding one entry per CDR3 protein. This table has hundreds of thousands of distinct CDR3 sequences, roughly an eighth appearing once. V dropped 3 bases and J dropped 4 bases, with 16 bases sitting between them. The CDR3 has 15 residues. The V gene's germline CDR1 is SGHDT and CDR2 YYEEEE.

The clonotype was recovered from a woman aged 40 to 50 with Graves' ophthalmopathy. Sequenced input: blood. J is TRBJ1-2 and V is TRBV5-6; TRBD1 might be the D (6 bases). CDR3 sequence: CASSSSGEGGYGYTF. CDR3 nucleotide sequence: TGTGCCAGCAGCTCCTCAGGGGAAGGCGGCTATGGCTACACCTTC.